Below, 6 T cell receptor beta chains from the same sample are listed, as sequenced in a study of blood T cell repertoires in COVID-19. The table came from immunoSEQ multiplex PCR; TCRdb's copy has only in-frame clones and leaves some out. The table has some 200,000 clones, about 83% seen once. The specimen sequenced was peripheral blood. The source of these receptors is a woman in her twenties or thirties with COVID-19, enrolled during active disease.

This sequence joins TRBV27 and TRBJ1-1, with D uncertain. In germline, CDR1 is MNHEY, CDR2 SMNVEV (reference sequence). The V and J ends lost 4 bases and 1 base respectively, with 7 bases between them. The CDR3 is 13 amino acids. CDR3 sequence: CASSSRQNTEAFF. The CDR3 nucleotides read TGTGCCAGCAGTTCCCGACAGAACACTGAAGCTTTCTTT.

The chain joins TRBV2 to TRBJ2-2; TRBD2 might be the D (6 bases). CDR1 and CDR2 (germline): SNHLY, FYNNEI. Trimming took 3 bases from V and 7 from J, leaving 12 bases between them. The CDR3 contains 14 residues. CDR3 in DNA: TGTGCCAGCAGTGATGTGGGGCGGGACGGGGAGCTGTTTTTT. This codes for CASSDVGRDGELFF.

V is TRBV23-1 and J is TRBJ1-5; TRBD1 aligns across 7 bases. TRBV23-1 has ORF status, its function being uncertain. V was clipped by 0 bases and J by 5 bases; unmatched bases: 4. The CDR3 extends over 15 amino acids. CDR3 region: CASSQSNRGYQPQHF. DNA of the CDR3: TGCGCCAGCAGTCAATCGAACAGGGGATATCAGCCCCAGCATTTT.

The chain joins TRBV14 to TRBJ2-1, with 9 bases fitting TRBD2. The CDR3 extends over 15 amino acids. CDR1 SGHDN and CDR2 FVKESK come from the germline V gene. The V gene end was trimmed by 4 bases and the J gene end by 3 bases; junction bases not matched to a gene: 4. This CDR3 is CASSPGLAHYNEQFF. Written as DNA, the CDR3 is TGTGCCAGCAGCCCGGGACTAGCCCACTACAATGAGCAGTTCTTC.

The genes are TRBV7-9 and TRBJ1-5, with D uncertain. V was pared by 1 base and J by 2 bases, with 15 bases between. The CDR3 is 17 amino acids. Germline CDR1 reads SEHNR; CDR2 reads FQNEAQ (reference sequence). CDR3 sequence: CASSLESAGIGNQPQHF. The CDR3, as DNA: TGTGCCAGCAGCTTAGAGTCTGCGGGAATTGGCAATCAGCCCCAGCATTTT.

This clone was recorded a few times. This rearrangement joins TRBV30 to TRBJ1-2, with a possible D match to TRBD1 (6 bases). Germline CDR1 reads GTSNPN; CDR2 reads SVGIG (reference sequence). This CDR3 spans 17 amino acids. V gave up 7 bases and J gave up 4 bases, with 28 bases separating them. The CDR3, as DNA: TGTGCCTTCCAAAGGGTGGACAGCGTCTTAGTAGGCTATGGCTACACCTTC. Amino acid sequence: CAFQRVDSVLVGYGYTF.